A single T cell receptor (beta chain) is shown here with its context. The antigen is not known. The data derive from a study of cytomegalovirus exposure and HLA in healthy donors. Findings and limits, study-wide: In a later analysis, TCR beta V- and J-gene trimming showed a link to a missense DCLRE1C variant. It was reported in a later analysis that an Asian-associated ancestry cluster showed fewer N-insertions than the approximately 670-donor mean.

The CDR3 has 16 residues. Primers for the PCR totalled 60 Vbeta and 13 Jbeta. Generated by immunoSEQ multiplex PCR, the TCRdb table keeps only in-frame clones and is missing some. In the table there are about 160,000 clones, approximately 80% of which are singletons. The origin of this receptor is a male donor in good health and CMV-seropositive. The chain is built from TRBV21-1 and TRBJ2-1; the table's D call of TRBD1 was not tested on the DNA. TRBV21-1 is annotated as a pseudogene. Sequencing input: PBMCs. The DNA of the CDR3 is TGTGCCAGCAGCAAACATCCTGGGCCGTCCGCCCTCCCGCCGTTCTTC. Its protein is CASSKHPGPSALPPFF.